The entry below gives a single T cell receptor beta chain sequence along with its context. The antigen remains undetermined. The data are from a study of OX40 agonist ivuxolimab in advanced cancers. The wider study: Those treated in dose escalation had hepatocellular carcinoma, melanoma, renal cell cancer or head and neck cancer. Whole-study results and caveats: More expanded clones were found, on average, in CD8+ than in CD4+ T cells.

Assay used: immunoSEQ multiplex PCR; TCRdb lists only in-frame clones, some missing. The sample consists of about 54,000 clones, roughly 92% of them appearing once. The CDR3 spans 16 residues. J gave up 2 bases and V 4 bases, and 3 bases lay outside the gene matches. The germline V gene has CDR1 SNHLY and CDR2 FYNNEI. Blood specimens came from baseline, cycle 4 day 1, and cycle 7 day 1. The input for sequencing was CD4+ or CD8+ T cells sorted from blood, taken in a trial of the OX40 agonist ivuxolimab. The clonotype was recovered from an adult with an advanced solid tumor such as melanoma, head and neck, liver or kidney cancer. The V and J genes are TRBV2 and TRBJ1-4, with 11 nucleotides matching TRBD1. CDR3: CASSGGQGGTNEKLFF. For the CDR3, the DNA is TGTGCCAGCAGTGGGGGACAGGGGGGGACTAATGAAAAACTGTTTTTT.